This T cell receptor (beta chain) appears in the sequencing data of a study of blood T cell repertoires in COVID-19. Trimming removed 2 bases from V and 4 bases from J, with 11 bases in between. CDR3 length: 14 residues. Germline CDR1 reads MNHEY; CDR2 reads SVGEGT. Recovered status applied to Cohort 3 donors who had two consecutive negative PCRs. It also applied to those with clearance or with symptom resolution. As handled by the study authors: For nucleated cells, counts were estimated from reference gene primer amplification. Generated by immunoSEQ multiplex PCR, the TCRdb table keeps only in-frame clones and is missing some. The D gene and trimming were derived from the DNA, and the V and J assignments and clone size from that table. The sample holds roughly 310,000 clones; 75% to 90% are singletons and the top ten take around a tenth. The table lists this clone with a count of one.

The source is a woman between 35 and 50 years old who had recovered from COVID-19. Sequencing was done on a sample of PBMCs or T cells enriched from blood (not recorded which). V usage is TRBV6-2 or TRBV6-3 and J usage is TRBJ1-2, with D maybe TRBD1 (6 bases). This CDR3 is CASSYVQGSYGYTF. The CDR3 DNA reads as TGTGCCAGCAGTTACGTACAGGGTTCCTATGGCTACACCTTC.